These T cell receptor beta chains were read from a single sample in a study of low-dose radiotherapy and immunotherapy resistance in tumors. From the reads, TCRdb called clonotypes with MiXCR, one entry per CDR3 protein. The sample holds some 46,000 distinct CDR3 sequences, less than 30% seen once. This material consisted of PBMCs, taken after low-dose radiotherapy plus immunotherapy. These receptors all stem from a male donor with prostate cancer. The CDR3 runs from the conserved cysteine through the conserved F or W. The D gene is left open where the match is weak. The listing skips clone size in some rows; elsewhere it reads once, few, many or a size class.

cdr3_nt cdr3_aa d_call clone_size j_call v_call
TGCGCCAGCAGCGTGGACAGGGAAATCTCCGAGCAGTACTTC CASSVDREISEQYF TRBD1 NA TRBJ2-7 TRBV5-1
TGCGCCAGCAGTGGGAGCTGGCTAGCGGGAGTAAATCCCTACGAGCAGTACTTC CASSGSWLAGVNPYEQYF TRBD2 many TRBJ2-7 TRBV5-1
TGCAGTGCTGGGGGTGGGGAGGAGGTCTATGGCTACACCTTC CSAGGGEEVYGYTF NA many TRBJ1-2 TRBV20-1
TGTGCCAGCAGCTCGATAACCAGCACAGATACGCAGTATTTT CASSSITSTDTQYF NA many TRBJ2-3 TRBV7-9
TGTGCCAGCAGCCACGGCACCGCTTACGAGCAGTACTTC CASSHGTAYEQYF NA many TRBJ2-7 TRBV3-1
TGTGCCACCAGTGATTCCGATCGGACAGGGATGACCCAGTACTTC CATSDSDRTGMTQYF TRBD1 many TRBJ2-5 TRBV24-1
TGTGCCAGCACTCCGACAGGCCCCTGGTTCTTC CASTPTGPWFF NA many TRBJ2-1 TRBV2
TGCAGCGTTGAGGGGACTAACCACCTCGGGAATGAGCAGTTCTTC CSVEGTNHLGNEQFF TRBD2 many TRBJ2-1 TRBV29-1
TGTGCCAGCAGACCGGGGGGGGTAAGGCGTACAGATACGCAGTATTTT CASRPGGVRRTDTQYF TRBD2 many TRBJ2-3 TRBV28
TGTGCCTCCCAGGACAGGGGGCTTTACAATGAGCAGTTCTTC CASQDRGLYNEQFF TRBD1 NA TRBJ2-1 TRBV24-1
TGTGCCAGTAGTATCCTCCAGCGCGGGAGCGGGGAGCTGTTTTTT CASSILQRGSGELFF TRBD2 many TRBJ2-2 TRBV19
TGTGCCAGCAGCCGAGGGAGGGGCCGCTCTGGAAACACCATATATTTT CASSRGRGRSGNTIYF NA many TRBJ1-3 TRBV4-2
TGCGCCAGCAGCCGGGCCGGGAACGGAGGCTACGAGCAGTACTTC CASSRAGNGGYEQYF NA many TRBJ2-7 TRBV4-1
TGTGCCAGCAGCTTGGGATCTATCAATGCGGAGACCCAGTACTTC CASSLGSINAETQYF NA NA TRBJ2-5 TRBV5-4
TGTGCCTGGAGCCGGGACACTGGCTACAATGAGCAGTTCTTC CAWSRDTGYNEQFF NA many TRBJ2-1 TRBV30
TGTGCCAGCAGCCGATGGGAAGATACGCAGTATTTT CASSRWEDTQYF NA many TRBJ2-3 TRBV11-2
TGTGCCAGTCGCCTTCGTAGCACTGAAGCTTTCTTT CASRLRSTEAFF NA many TRBJ1-1 TRBV19
TGCAGCGTTGCGGGGGGGGCGGCGAACACTGAAGCTTTCTTT CSVAGGAANTEAFF NA medium-sized TRBJ1-1 TRBV29-1
TGTGCCAGTAGCGAACAGGCGTTAGCTAACTATGGCTACACCTTC CASSEQALANYGYTF NA many TRBJ1-2 TRBV19
TGTGCCAGCAGCCAAGTAGCGGAATACGGGGAGCAGTACTTC CASSQVAEYGEQYF NA NA TRBJ2-7 TRBV3-1
TGTGCCAGTAAACTAGCGGGACGGAACACCGGGGAGCTGTTTTTT CASKLAGRNTGELFF TRBD2 NA TRBJ2-2 TRBV19
TGTGCCAGCAGTGAACAGGGTTTCTCGCGTGGCTACACCTTC CASSEQGFSRGYTF NA many TRBJ1-2 TRBV12-3/TRBV12-4